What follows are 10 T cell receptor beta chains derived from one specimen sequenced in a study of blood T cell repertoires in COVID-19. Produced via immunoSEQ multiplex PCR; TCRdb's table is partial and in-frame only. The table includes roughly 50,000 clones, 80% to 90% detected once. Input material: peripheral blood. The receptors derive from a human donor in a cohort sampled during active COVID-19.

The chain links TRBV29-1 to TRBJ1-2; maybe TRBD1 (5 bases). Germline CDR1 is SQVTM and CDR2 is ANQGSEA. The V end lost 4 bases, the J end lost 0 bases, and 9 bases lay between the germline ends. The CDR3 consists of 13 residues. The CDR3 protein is CSVGRGTNYGYTF. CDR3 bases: TGCAGCGTTGGCCGGGGGACTAACTATGGCTACACCTTC. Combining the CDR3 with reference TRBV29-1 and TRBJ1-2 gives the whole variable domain SAVISQKPSRDICQRGTSLTIQCQVDSQVTMMFWYRQQPGQSLTLIATANQGSEATYESGFVIDKFPISRPNLTFSTLTVSNMSPEDSSIYLCSVGRGTNYGYTFGSGTRLTVV.

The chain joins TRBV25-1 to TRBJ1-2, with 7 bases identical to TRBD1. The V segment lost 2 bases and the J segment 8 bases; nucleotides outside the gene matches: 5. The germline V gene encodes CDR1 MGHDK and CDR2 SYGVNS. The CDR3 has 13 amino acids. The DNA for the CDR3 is TGTGCCAGCAGTGAACAGGGGGTAGGCGGCTACACCTTC. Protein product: CASSEQGVGGYTF.

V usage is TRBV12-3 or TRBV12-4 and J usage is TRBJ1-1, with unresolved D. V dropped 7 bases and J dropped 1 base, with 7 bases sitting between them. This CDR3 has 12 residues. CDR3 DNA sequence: TGTGCCAGCACCCTCTCGAACACTGAAGCTTTCTTT. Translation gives CASTLSNTEAFF.

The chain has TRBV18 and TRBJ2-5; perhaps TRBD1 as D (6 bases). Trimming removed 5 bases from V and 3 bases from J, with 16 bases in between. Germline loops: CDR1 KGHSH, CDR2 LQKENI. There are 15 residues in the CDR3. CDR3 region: CASSVRTVREETQYF. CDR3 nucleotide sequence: TGTGCCAGCTCAGTTCGGACAGTTCGGGAAGAGACCCAGTACTTC.

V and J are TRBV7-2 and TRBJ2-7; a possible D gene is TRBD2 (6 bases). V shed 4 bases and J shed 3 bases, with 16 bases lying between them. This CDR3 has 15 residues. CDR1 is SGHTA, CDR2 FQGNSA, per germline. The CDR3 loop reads CASSSGTSLFYEQYF. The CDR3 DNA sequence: TGTGCCAGCAGCTCCGGTACTAGCTTGTTCTACGAGCAGTACTTC.

CDR3 sequence: CALSTGPNQPQHF. Written as DNA, the CDR3 is TGTGCCTTATCGACAGGGCCCAATCAGCCCCAGCATTTT. The rearrangement links TRBV30 to TRBJ1-5; 7 nucleotides align to TRBD1. The CDR3 spans 13 residues. The germline gives CDR1 GTSNPN, CDR2 SVGIG (reference sequence). With 7 bases clipped from V and 3 bases from J, the junction kept 6 bases outside the gene matches.

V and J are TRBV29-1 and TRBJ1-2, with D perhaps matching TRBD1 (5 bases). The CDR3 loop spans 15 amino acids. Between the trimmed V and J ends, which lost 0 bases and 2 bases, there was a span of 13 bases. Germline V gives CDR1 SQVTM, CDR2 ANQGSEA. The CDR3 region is CSVEDAGNTNYGYTF. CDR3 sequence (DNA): TGCAGCGTTGAAGACGCAGGGAATACGAACTATGGCTACACCTTC.

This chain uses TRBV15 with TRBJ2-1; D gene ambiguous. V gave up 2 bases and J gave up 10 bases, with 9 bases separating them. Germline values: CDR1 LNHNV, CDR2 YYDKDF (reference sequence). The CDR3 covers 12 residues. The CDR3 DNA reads TGTGCCACCAGCAGACCTCGGCGGGAGCAGTTCTTC. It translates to CATSRPRREQFF. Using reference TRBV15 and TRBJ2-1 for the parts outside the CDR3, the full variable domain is DAMVIQNPRYQVTQFGKPVTLSCSQTLNHNVMYWYQQKSSQAPKLLFHYYDKDFNNEADTPDNFQSRRPNTSFCFLDIRSPGLGDTAMYLCATSRPRREQFFGPGTRLTVL.

CDR3 DNA: TGTGCCAGCCAAAGGGGGACAGAAATGAACACTGAAGCTTTCTTT. Translating it yields CASQRGTEMNTEAFF. This chain joins TRBV19 and TRBJ1-1; the match to TRBD1 covers 7 bases. The V gene's germline CDR1 is LNHDA and CDR2 SQIVND (reference sequence). With V trimmed by 9 bases and J by 0 bases, 10 bases remained unmatched. The CDR3 is made up of 15 amino acids.

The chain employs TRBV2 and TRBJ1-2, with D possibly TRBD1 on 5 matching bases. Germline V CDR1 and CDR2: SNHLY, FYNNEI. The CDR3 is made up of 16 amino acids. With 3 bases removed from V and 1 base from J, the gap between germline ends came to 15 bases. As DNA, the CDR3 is TGTGCCAGCAGTGATTCAGGGCGGACCCTTAACTATGGCTACACCTTC. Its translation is CASSDSGRTLNYGYTF.